The 23 T cell receptor beta chains presented below share a single source sample, sequenced in a study of OX40 agonist ivuxolimab in advanced cancers. Only in-frame clones appear in the TCRdb table, and some are missing; sequencing was by immunoSEQ multiplex PCR. Altogether tens of thousands of clones are present, 88% being singletons, with the ten largest covering around 10%. The sequenced sample was CD4+ or CD8+ T cells sorted from blood, obtained in a trial of the OX40 agonist ivuxolimab. The origin of the receptors is an adult with an advanced solid tumor such as melanoma, head and neck, liver or kidney cancer.

The J gene is TRBJ2-1, the V gene TRBV2; the D is unclear. The CDR3 spans 16 residues. V lost 7 bases, J lost 0 bases, and 16 bases lay in between. CDR1 and CDR2 from the germline V gene are SNHLY and FYNNEI. The CDR3 nucleotides are TGTGCCAGCATCTCGCAGCGAAAAAGCTCCTACAATGAGCAGTTCTTC. It specifies CASISQRKSSYNEQFF.

This sequence joins TRBV15 and TRBJ1-1, with D maybe TRBD1 (6 bases). The CDR3 sequence is 13 residues long. Trimming stripped 5 bases from V and 3 bases from J, with 10 bases between. The germline CDR1 and CDR2 sequences are LNHNV and YYDKDF (reference sequence). The CDR3, as DNA: TGTGCCACCAGCGGCAGGGGCGACACTGAAGCTTTCTTT. It codes for CATSGRGDTEAFF.

V gene TRBV6-1 combines with J gene TRBJ2-7, with 11 bases fitting TRBD1. The V gene's germline CDR1 is MNHNS and CDR2 SASEGT. The CDR3 extends over 16 amino acids. Trimming at V came to 3 bases and at J to 4 bases, leaving 8 bases not matched to a gene. CDR3 DNA sequence: TGTGCCAGCAGTGACCCCTGGACAGGGGGCTTGTACGAGCAGTACGTC. Amino acid sequence: CASSDPWTGGLYEQYV.

V is TRBV9 and J is TRBJ2-5; D tentatively reads TRBD1 or TRBD2 (8 bases each). The CDR3 covers 17 residues. Germline V gene data show CDR1 as SGDLS and CDR2 as YYNGEE. Deletions cut 3 bases from V and 1 base from J, with 19 bases between. The CDR3 is CASSGLDRAGGQETQYF. Here the CDR3 DNA reads TGTGCCAGCAGCGGCCTGGACAGGGCGGGGGGCCAAGAGACCCAGTACTTC.

The chain joins TRBV30 to TRBJ1-2; D is perhaps TRBD1 (5 bases). The V end was cut by 4 bases, the J end by 8 bases, with 14 bases between. From germline, CDR1 is GTSNPN and CDR2 SVGIG (reference sequence). The CDR3 sequence is 12 residues long. This chain's CDR3 is CAWNQGSEGYTF. The CDR3 DNA reads as TGTGCCTGGAATCAGGGAAGCGAAGGCTACACCTTC.

This sequence joins TRBV27 and TRBJ2-5; D is possibly TRBD1 (6 bases). Germline V gene lookup returns CDR1 MNHEY and CDR2 SMNVEV (reference sequence). This CDR3 spans 13 amino acids. V gave up 2 bases and J gave up 10 bases, with 14 bases separating them. The CDR3 DNA is TGTGCCAGCAGTTTAGGGCAGGGGACCGGCCAGTACTTC. Translated: CASSLGQGTGQYF.

The V gene is TRBV27, the J gene TRBJ2-1; D is unresolved. This CDR3 contains 11 residues. Germline-derived CDR1 and CDR2 are MNHEY and SMNVEV (reference sequence). V was clipped by 4 bases and J by 5 bases, with 3 bases between them. The CDR3, as DNA: TGTGCCAGCAGTTCCCACAATGAGCAGTTCTTC. Translated: CASSSHNEQFF.

The chain uses TRBV29-1 and TRBJ1-2, with 7 bases lining up with TRBD1. This CDR3 has 13 residues. Trimming took 4 bases from V and 2 from J; bases not matched to a gene: 4. Germline V gene sequence: CDR1 SQVTM, CDR2 ANQGSEA. Here the CDR3 reads CSVVGTANYGYTF. Written as DNA, the CDR3 is TGCAGCGTTGTGGGGACAGCCAACTATGGCTACACCTTC.

The J gene is TRBJ1-1, the V gene TRBV30; D remains ambiguous. V was clipped by 0 bases and J by 7 bases, with 12 bases between them. This CDR3 is built from 13 residues. Germline-derived CDR1 and CDR2 are GTSNPN and SVGIG (reference sequence). Here the CDR3 DNA reads TGTGCCTGGAGTGTGGGAGTGGGCCTTGAAGCTTTCTTT. Its translation is CAWSVGVGLEAFF.

This clone was seen a single time. V and J are TRBV7-6 and TRBJ2-7; D is ambiguous. V was shortened by 5 bases and J by 2 bases, with 10 bases between the two germline ends. Germline V lookup: CDR1 SGHVS, CDR2 FNYEAQ. The CDR3 runs 13 residues. The CDR3 is CASSHRKTYEQYF. In nucleotides, the CDR3 is TGTGCCAGCAGCCACCGAAAAACCTACGAGCAGTACTTC. Looking up the rest from reference TRBV7-6 and TRBJ2-7 gives the full variable domain: GAGVSQSPRYKVTKRGQDVALRCDPISGHVSLYWYRQALGQGPEFLTYFNYEAQQDKSGLPNDRFSAERPEGSISTLTIQRTEQRDSAMYRCASSHRKTYEQYFGPGTRLTVT.

A word on this clone: Different DNA sequences within this sample yield the same CDR3. V usage is TRBV9 and J usage is TRBJ1-5; D is possibly TRBD1 (5 bases). The CDR3 runs 14 residues. CDR1 and CDR2 from the germline V gene are SGDLS and YYNGEE. V was pared by 0 bases and J by 4 bases, with 8 bases between. This chain's CDR3 is CASSVGWGNQPQHF. Here the CDR3 DNA reads TGTGCCAGCAGCGTAGGGTGGGGGAATCAGCCCCAGCATTTT.

The chain couples TRBV21-1 to TRBJ2-7; TRBD2, the table's D call, was not compared with the DNA. TRBV21-1 is a pseudogene locus. This CDR3 has 14 residues. CDR3 sequence (DNA): TGTGCCAGCAGCCAAGGGTCAGGGAGGTTCGAGCAGTACGTC. It is translated as CASSQGSGRFEQYV.

J is TRBJ1-2 and V is TRBV6-5; D is undetermined. The CDR3 totals 15 residues. V lost 7 bases to trimming and J lost 0 bases, with 15 bases between them. Germline V CDR1 and CDR2: MNHEY, SVGAGI. CDR3 nucleotides: TGTGCCAGCACCCTGCACCCGGGAGCTAACTATGGCTACACCTTC. It codes for CASTLHPGANYGYTF.

This chain joins TRBV27 and TRBJ2-1; 11 bases map to TRBD2. Trimming took 8 bases from V and 3 from J; bases not matched to a gene: 12. Germline V gives CDR1 MNHEY, CDR2 SMNVEV (reference sequence). This CDR3 comprises 17 residues. The CDR3 bases are TGTGCCAGCGGGTTAGCGGGGGGGCCGGTCGGCTACAATGAGCAGTTCTTC. Protein product: CASGLAGGPVGYNEQFF.

The CDR3 sequence: CASLQGLGTEAFF. The CDR3 DNA follows: TGCGCCAGCCTGCAGGGGCTTGGCACTGAAGCTTTCTTT. The rearrangement links TRBV10-2 to TRBJ1-1; D possibly corresponds to TRBD1 (6 bases). The V gene's germline CDR1 is WSHSY and CDR2 SAAADI. The CDR3 is 13 amino acids. Between the trimmed V and J ends, which lost 8 bases and 4 bases, there was a span of 14 bases.

This chain joins TRBV9 and TRBJ2-3; tentatively, D is TRBD1 (7 bases). This CDR3 has 16 residues. Germline CDR1 SGDLS, CDR2 YYNGEE. Trimming pared 3 bases from V and 3 bases from J, leaving 17 bases between. In DNA form, the CDR3 reads TGTGCCAGCAGCGCCCCCCAGGGGGGTGAGACAGATACGCAGTATTTT. Protein product: CASSAPQGGETDTQYF.

The DNA of the CDR3 is TGTGCCATCAGTGAGTCGAGAGGGGACGATGAAGCTTTCTTT. Translation gives CAISESRGDDEAFF. The chain employs TRBV10-3 and TRBJ1-1; possible D gene TRBD1, 5 bases. The V end was cut by 0 bases, the J end by 7 bases, with 12 bases between. Germline V gives CDR1 ENHRY, CDR2 SYGVKD. The CDR3 is 14 residues long.

The chain links TRBV9 to TRBJ1-2; 9 bases are shared with TRBD1. Germline V lookup: CDR1 SGDLS, CDR2 YYNGEE. V gave up 0 bases and J gave up 4 bases; unmatched junction bases: 13. The CDR3 consists of 18 residues. In nucleotides, the CDR3 is TGTGCCAGCAGCGTAGGAAGGGACAGGGCGGACTTAGGCTATGGCTACACCTTC. It specifies CASSVGRDRADLGYGYTF.

The chain employs TRBV27 and TRBJ2-5; D gene ambiguous. The length of the CDR3 is 13 residues. The V gene's germline CDR1 is MNHEY and CDR2 SMNVEV (reference sequence). V was shortened by 6 bases and J by 5 bases, with 13 bases between the two germline ends. The CDR3 reads CASSSNPRETQYF. As DNA, the CDR3 is TGTGCCAGCAGCTCAAATCCCAGGGAGACCCAGTACTTC.

This chain connects TRBV13 to TRBJ2-3; possibly TRBD1 or TRBD2 for D (6 bases each). In germline, CDR1 is PRHDT, CDR2 FYEKMQ (reference sequence). CDR3 size: 16 residues. The V end was cut by 5 bases, the J end by 0 bases, with 15 bases between. Here the CDR3 DNA reads TGTGCCAGCAGCACCTACAGGGAGGTGAGCACAGATACGCAGTATTTT. Its protein is CASSTYREVSTDTQYF. The full variable domain, with the rest looked up from reference TRBV13 and TRBJ2-3, is AAGVIQSPRHLIKEKRETATLKCYPIPRHDTVYWYQQGPGQDPQFLISFYEKMQSDKGSIPDRFSAQQFSDYHSELNMSSLELGDSALYFCASSTYREVSTDTQYFGPGTRLTVL.

The chain recombines TRBV29-1 with TRBJ2-7; D may match TRBD1 or TRBD2 (5 bases each). The CDR3 has 14 amino acids. Trimming stripped 4 bases from V and 2 bases from J, with 15 bases between. Germline V lookup: CDR1 SQVTM, CDR2 ANQGSEA. The CDR3 sequence: CSVVSGTSPYEQYF. The CDR3 nucleotides read TGCAGCGTTGTTTCAGGGACCTCTCCCTACGAGCAGTACTTC.

This clone is medium-sized within its sample. The chain couples TRBV7-9 to TRBJ2-2; 10 bases map to TRBD1. V lost 8 bases and J lost 6; bases outside the gene matches: 9. Germline-derived CDR1 and CDR2 are SEHNR and FQNEAQ (reference sequence). This CDR3 is built from 15 residues. In DNA form, the CDR3 reads TGTGCCAGCGACCTGGGACAGGGGTCTGCCGGGGAGCTGTTTTTT. This translates into CASDLGQGSAGELFF.

In its sample, this clone was seen a few times. This chain connects TRBV15 to TRBJ2-1; perhaps D is TRBD1 or TRBD2 (5 bases each). The V gene lost 0 bases and the J gene lost 6 bases, with 12 bases spanning the gap. The length of the CDR3 is 15 residues. Looked up from germline, CDR1 is LNHNV and CDR2 is YYDKDF (reference sequence). CDR3 nucleotide sequence: TGTGCCACCAGCAGAGAGTCCGGGACGGTCAATGAGCAGTTCTTC. Its protein product is CATSRESGTVNEQFF.